The clone carrying this T cell receptor (beta chain) was counted ten times or more. The antigen is not known. The data originate from a study of T-cell memory formation after mild COVID-19. On the study more broadly: Across donors, TCR clusters were largely donor specific. Findings and limits, study-wide: Among clones contracting day 15 to 85, CD4/CD8 was balanced, whereas later expanders leaned CD4+. Researchers report contracting CD4+ clones mostly in CM and EM, with CD8+ clones in EMRA. The study detected some responding clones in pre-infection memory, suggesting cross-reactive memory joined.

The CDR3 spans 16 residues. Per the germline V gene, CDR1 is SGHNT and CDR2 is YYREEE (reference sequence). V trimming: 0 bases; J trimming: 7 bases; junction bases outside the gene matches: 11. A single record per CDR3 protein comes from TCRdb applying MiXCR to the 5' RACE reads. This sample has 530,000 or so distinct CDR3 sequences, with 15% to 20% found just once. Sequencing was carried out using PBMCs or a T cell subset sorted from them (not recorded which). V usage is TRBV5-4 and J usage is TRBJ2-7; TRBD2 aligns across 9 bases. This receptor was obtained from an adult woman who had mild COVID-19 (a few samples of this study predate the infection). Cell type and time point are not known. The CDR3 protein is CASSLGGSGSSLEQYF. As DNA, the CDR3 is TGTGCCAGCAGCTTGGGAGGTAGCGGGAGTTCCTTGGAGCAGTACTTC.